This T cell receptor beta chain was captured by sequencing in a study of early stage breast cancer tumors (TCRdb year 2017). With respect to the entire study: Of the approximately 15 invasive breast tumors, 12 to 13 were found to be estrogen receptor-positive, progesterone receptor-positive and HER2-negative. About 65% of the 12 ER+/PR+/HER2- tumors were invasive ductal carcinomas, while the other four were invasive lobular carcinomas. On average, each sample got about 10-fold read coverage. A total of 2,651,842 templates, representing 1,097,674 unique clonotypes, were detected across all samples.

Details on this clone: Its antigen is still unknown. No qualities accompany the bases; no much larger clone lies one base away.

The paper as a whole reports these results and caveats: Chain pairing and functional markers such as CD4, CD8 and FOXP3 were missed by bulk genomic DNA sequencing of unsorted cells. Because the cohort was small, a breakdown by tumor subtype could not be done. Enriched TCRB sequences shared across patients were found to be mostly commonly generated sequences that were unlikely to play an important role in the tumor microenvironment. Repertoires from blood resembled normal breast more closely than tumor, and using blood as a reference for each tissue separated tumor from normal in 14 of 16 patients. Compared with adjacent normal breast tissue, tumors had about 2.5-fold higher T cell density and higher clonality.

Each sample was amplified as two independent genomic DNA replicates: approximately 550 ng for blood and about 1.5 ug for tumor or normal breast. Following the manufacturer's instructions, the ImmunoSeq Intro kit was used to carry out TCRB sequencing on genomic DNA. Multiplex PCR ran roughly 34 cycles with proprietary primers and spike-in control sequences for absolute quantification. Single-end 150-bp reads were used to sequence an 87-bp fragment covering the CDR3 and the flanking V and J genes. Seven samples, with two replicates for each sample, were multiplexed per lane of an Illumina MiSeq using version 3.0 chemistry. The study's own analysis went as follows. The vendor's proprietary pipeline handled the raw data processing, merging both replicates into a single result for each sample. A clonotype was defined as productive rearrangements that share the same V-gene family, CDR3 amino acid sequence and J-gene segment. Clonality was calculated as 1 minus the normalized Shannon entropy (Pielou evenness) of TCRB abundances. To estimate T cell density, the total number of templates was divided by the input cell count, which was inferred from how much DNA went in. Recon with default parameters was used to estimate total repertoire diversity and clonality. Tumor-enriched clonotypes were defined as having over 0.1% abundance in tumor and at least 32-fold higher abundance than in normal breast. TCRdb obtained this table from immuneACCESS and retained in-frame rearrangements with V and J assigned. These tables miss some clones; where compared with another copy, unresolved V genes account for less than half of the shortfall, and the remainder is unexplained. V and J calls and clone size are as listed in that table; D and trimming were resolved from the DNA. The sample contains several thousand clones, 71% of them found a single time. The top ten hold approximately 17% of the sample.

Taken from roughly 2-4 cm away from the tumor, the adjacent normal breast tissue was rinsed with PBS and kept in prechilled RNAlater. Because normal breast tissue has high lipid content and low cell density, roughly 100-300 mg of normal breast tissue was often needed to obtain enough DNA. The study profiled bulk TCR beta-chain repertoires in matched peripheral blood, tumor and adjacent normal breast tissue taken from roughly 17 patients with early-stage breast cancer. The Qiagen AllPrep DNA/RNA Mini kit was used to extract genomic DNA. The germline V gene supplies CDR1 KGHSH and CDR2 LQKENI. At the junction V is shortened by 1 base and J by 3 bases; bases outside the gene matches: 5. The CDR3 sequence holds 16 residues, the cysteine and phenylalanine included. Only the CDR3 region is kept as DNA, spanning 48 bases read in frame from base 1.

This TCR derives from a person aged 55-75 years with breast cancer. The sequenced sample consisted of normal breast tissue next to the tumor. Recombination joined TRBV18 with TRBJ2-2, and 7 junctional nucleotides match TRBD2. The sequenced DNA: TGTGCCAGCTCACCACTGGGGAGGGCAGACACCGGGGAGCTGTTTTTT. The translation is CASSPLGRADTGELFF.